The TCR beta chain under discussion was sequenced for a study of blood T cell repertoires in COVID-19. Study details: The United States, Italy and Spain provided the acute and convalescent COVID-19 samples. The analysed material was cDNA or gDNA that came from T cells, B-cell-depleted T cells, or PBMCs.

Authors' processing steps: Reference gene primer amplification yielded estimated nucleated cell counts. Libraries were prepared by immunoSEQ multiplex PCR; TCRdb keeps only in-frame clonotypes and omits some of them. Clonal size and the V and J genes are those of that table, whereas D and trimming came from the DNA. The sample holds approximately 200,000 clones, 83% seen once. The CDR3 runs 15 residues. V lost 5 bases, J lost 2 bases, and 7 bases stayed unmatched. CDR1 LNHDA and CDR2 SQIVND come from the germline V gene (reference sequence). The chain couples TRBV19 to TRBJ2-5; 8 bases agree with TRBD1. Sequenced material: peripheral blood. The clonotype comes from a woman aged 45-59 years with acute or convalescent COVID-19. The CDR3 nucleotides read TGTGCCAGTAGTCTGGCAGGGGGCCTTCAAGAGACCCAGTACTTC. Translating it yields CASSLAGGLQETQYF.